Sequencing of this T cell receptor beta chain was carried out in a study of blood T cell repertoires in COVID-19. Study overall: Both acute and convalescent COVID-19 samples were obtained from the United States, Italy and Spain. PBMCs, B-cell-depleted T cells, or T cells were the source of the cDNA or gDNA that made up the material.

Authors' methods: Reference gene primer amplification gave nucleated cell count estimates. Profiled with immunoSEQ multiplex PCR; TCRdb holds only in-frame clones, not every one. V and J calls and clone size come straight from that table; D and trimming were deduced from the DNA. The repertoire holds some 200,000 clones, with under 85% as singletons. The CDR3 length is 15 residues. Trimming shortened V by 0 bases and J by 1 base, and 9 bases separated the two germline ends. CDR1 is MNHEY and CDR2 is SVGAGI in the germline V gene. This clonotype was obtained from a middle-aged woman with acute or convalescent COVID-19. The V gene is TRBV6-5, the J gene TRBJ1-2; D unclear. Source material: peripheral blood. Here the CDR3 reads CASSYSKYGNYGYTF. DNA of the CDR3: TGTGCCAGCAGTTACTCGAAGTACGGTAACTATGGCTACACCTTC.